The TCR beta chain under discussion was sequenced for a study of cytomegalovirus exposure and HLA in healthy donors. Overall study findings and caveats: Later on, analysis showed that most CMV-associated TCR beta chains appeared to be HLA-restricted.

Note on this clone: Its target is unknown.

60 Vbeta and 13 Jbeta primers were used in PCR. Assay used: immunoSEQ multiplex PCR; TCRdb lists only in-frame clones, some missing. Here the sample spans approximately 260,000 clones, 70% to 90% being singletons. Germline V gene lookup returns CDR1 SGDLS and CDR2 YYNGEE. The CDR3 is 16 amino acids. V trimming: 2 bases; J trimming: 8 bases; junction bases outside the gene matches: 10. Sequenced sample: PBMCs. This chain connects TRBV9 to TRBJ2-1; 10 bases are a match to TRBD2. This clonotype originated in a woman between 35 and 50 years old in good health and CMV-seropositive. The DNA for the CDR3 is TGTGCCAGCAGCGTTGTCGCTAGCGGGAGTCTAGATGAGCAGTTCTTC. It is translated as CASSVVASGSLDEQFF. Together with reference TRBV9 and TRBJ2-1, the CDR3 gives the full variable domain: DSGVTQTPKHLITATGQRVTLRCSPRSGDLSVYWYQQSLDQGLQFLIQYYNGEERAKGNILERFSAQQFPDLHSELNLSSLELGDSALYFCASSVVASGSLDEQFFGPGTRLTVL.